What follows are 5 T cell receptor beta chains derived from one specimen sequenced in a study of cytomegalovirus exposure and HLA in healthy donors. This PCR relied on a set of 60 Vbeta primers and 13 Jbeta primers. Produced via immunoSEQ multiplex PCR; TCRdb's table is partial and in-frame only. This table has 70,000 or so clones, about four fifths appearing once. The sample taken for sequencing was PBMCs. The receptors stem from a man aged 18-30 years in good health and CMV-seropositive.

The chain recombines TRBV10-3 with TRBJ2-3; TRBD2 matches 14 bases. Germline V gene lookup returns CDR1 ENHRY and CDR2 SYGVKD. This CDR3 spans 14 amino acids. Trimming at V came to 6 bases and at J to 5 bases, leaving 1 base not matched to a gene. As DNA, the CDR3 is TGTGCCATCAGCGGGACTAGCGGGAGAGATACGCAGTATTTT. It specifies CAISGTSGRDTQYF.

The gene calls are TRBV29-1 and TRBJ1-1; no clear D gene. Trimming left V 4 bases short and J 0 bases short, with 9 bases between. The CDR3 sequence is 13 residues long. Germline V CDR1 and CDR2: SQVTM, ANQGSEA. CDR3 in DNA: TGCAGCGTTGCGGGAGTACTGAACACTGAAGCTTTCTTT. As protein: CSVAGVLNTEAFF.

V is TRBV5-1 and J is TRBJ1-1; 10 nucleotides line up with TRBD1. Trimming cost V 4 bases and J 7 bases; bases outside gene matches: 7. CDR3 length: 14 amino acids. The germline CDR1 and CDR2 sequences are SGHRS and YFSETQ. CDR3 in DNA: TGCGCCAGCAGCCCTGGGACAGGGGAAGGTGAAGCTTTCTTT. Protein sequence: CASSPGTGEGEAFF.

This clone was seen a few times. The V gene is TRBV19, the J gene TRBJ2-4; possibly TRBD2 for D (6 bases). V lost 4 bases and J lost 9, with 16 bases in between. The CDR3 extends over 14 amino acids. Germline assignment: CDR1 LNHDA and CDR2 SQIVND (reference sequence). In DNA form, the CDR3 reads TGTGCCAGTAGTACGCGGGACTTTCAAGCCATTCAGTACTTC. Translated: CASSTRDFQAIQYF.

V is TRBV2 and J is TRBJ1-5; tentative D call: TRBD1 (6 bases). The CDR3 covers 13 residues. Between the trimmed V and J ends, which lost 6 bases and 5 bases, there was a span of 11 bases. Germline CDR1 is SNHLY and CDR2 is FYNNEI. The CDR3 region is CASRGNRDQPQHF. The CDR3 DNA follows: TGTGCCAGCAGGGGGAACAGGGATCAGCCCCAGCATTTT.